Below are 25 T cell receptor beta chains sequenced from a single sample in a study of T cells in Graves' hyperthyroidism and ophthalmopathy. RNA transcripts served as the template for amplifying TCR beta CDR3 regions. An initial round of RT-PCR targeting the TCR CDR3 relied on the HTBI primer set. TCRdb fed the multiplex PCR reads into MiXCR, producing one record per CDR3 protein. This sample has a few hundred thousand distinct CDR3 sequences, with approximately 44% found just once. The specimen sequenced was peripheral blood or thyroid tissue (not recorded which). Source of these receptors: a woman aged 18-35 years with Graves' hyperthyroidism.

This clonotype was detected only a few times. This chain joins TRBV7-9 and TRBJ1-2, with a tentative D call TRBD1 (6 bases). This CDR3 is 14 amino acids long. The germline CDR1 and CDR2 sequences are SEHNR and FQNEAQ (reference sequence). The ends were cut back, 5 bases at V and 7 bases at J, with 17 bases in the middle. This CDR3 reads CASSPTSRGGGYTF. CDR3 bases: TGTGCCAGCAGCCCCACTTCAAGGGGGGGTGGCTACACCTTC.

The rearrangement uses TRBV13 and TRBJ2-2; D is ambiguous. The length of the CDR3 is 15 residues. Germline V CDR1 and CDR2: PRHDT, FYEKMQ (reference sequence). The germline V and J ends were trimmed by 2 bases and 2 bases, with 9 bases remaining between them. CDR3 loop: CASSLFSRNTGELFF. The CDR3 DNA sequence: TGTGCCAGCAGCTTATTCAGCAGAAACACCGGGGAGCTGTTTTTT. The whole variable domain, remainder taken from reference TRBV13 and TRBJ2-2, is AAGVIQSPRHLIKEKRETATLKCYPIPRHDTVYWYQQGPGQDPQFLISFYEKMQSDKGSIPDRFSAQQFSDYHSELNMSSLELGDSALYFCASSLFSRNTGELFFGEGSRLTVL.

This sequence joins TRBV24-1 and TRBJ1-1, with TRBD1 identical over 7 bases. From germline, CDR1 is KGHDR and CDR2 SFDVKD. After removal of 5 bases from V and 11 bases from J, the junction contained 4 bases not matched to a gene. This CDR3 is built from 11 residues. This CDR3 is CATSAAGQAFF. The CDR3 DNA is TGTGCCACCAGTGCAGCGGGACAGGCTTTCTTT.

The sample holds a few counts of this clonotype. The chain couples TRBV7-8 to TRBJ2-7; 14 nucleotides agree with TRBD2. Germline lookup yields CDR1 SGHVS and CDR2 FQNEAQ. The V and J ends lost 5 bases and 4 bases, in that order; junction bases with no gene match: 4. The CDR3 is 15 residues long. The CDR3 protein is CASSRTSGRSYEQYF. CDR3 sequence (DNA): TGTGCCAGCAGCCGGACTAGCGGGAGGTCTTACGAGCAGTACTTC.

The chain carries TRBV7-3 and TRBJ2-7, with D perhaps TRBD1 (6 bases). Trimming stripped 1 base from V and 5 bases from J, with 9 bases between. Germline assignment: CDR1 SGHTA and CDR2 FQGTGA. The CDR3 length is 13 residues. The CDR3 region is CASSLNRVDEQYF. CDR3 coding DNA: TGTGCCAGCAGCTTAAACAGGGTGGACGAGCAGTACTTC.

The chain employs TRBV12-3 or TRBV12-4 and TRBJ1-1, with D unresolved. The CDR3 loop spans 11 amino acids. V lost 3 bases to trimming and J lost 8 bases, with 7 bases between them. CDR3 bases: TGTGCCAGCAGTTTCACAGAAGAAGCTTTCTTT. This codes for CASSFTEEAFF.

This clonotype has more than one count but fewer than ten. The chain has TRBV11-1 and TRBJ2-1; unclear D gene. The CDR3 is 12 residues long. The V gene lost 2 bases and the J gene lost 10 bases, with 9 bases spanning the gap. Germline CDR1 SGHAT, CDR2 FQDESV (reference sequence). The CDR3 sequence: CASSLSGGEQFF. CDR3 coding DNA: TGTGCCAGCAGCTTATCAGGTGGGGAGCAGTTCTTC.

J is TRBJ1-1 and V is TRBV12-3 or TRBV12-4; D is unresolved. CDR3 length equals 14 residues. V lost 7 bases, J lost 2 bases, and 14 bases lay in between. CDR3 residues: CASNLGLLNTEAFF. The CDR3 bases are TGTGCCAGCAATCTCGGACTGTTAAACACTGAAGCTTTCTTT.

This clonotype is a singleton in its sample. The chain has TRBV7-6 and TRBJ2-2; D perhaps matches TRBD2 (5 bases). Per the germline V gene, CDR1 is SGHVS and CDR2 is FNYEAQ. This CDR3 spans 14 amino acids. V lost 5 bases to trimming and J lost 7 bases, with 14 bases between them. The DNA for the CDR3 is TGTGCCAGCAGCACTAGGGAGTTGGGCGGGGAGCTGTTTTTT. It specifies CASSTRELGGELFF. Using reference TRBV7-6 and TRBJ2-2 for the parts outside the CDR3, the full variable domain is GAGVSQSPRYKVTKRGQDVALRCDPISGHVSLYWYRQALGQGPEFLTYFNYEAQQDKSGLPNDRFSAERPEGSISTLTIQRTEQRDSAMYRCASSTRELGGELFFGEGSRLTVL.

This clonotype was observed a single time. V and J are TRBV10-3 and TRBJ1-2; no firm D call. Trimming left V 3 bases short and J 4 bases short, with 9 bases between. Germline values: CDR1 ENHRY, CDR2 SYGVKD. This CDR3 has 13 residues. The CDR3 DNA follows: TGTGCCATCAGTGATATGAGGACCTATGGCTACACCTTC. Translated, it gives CAISDMRTYGYTF.

The gene calls are TRBV10-3 and TRBJ1-2; TRBD1 matches 7 bases. With V trimmed by 4 bases and J by 8 bases, 7 bases remained unmatched. The CDR3 spans 13 residues. CDR1 and CDR2 from the germline V gene are ENHRY and SYGVKD. For the CDR3, the DNA is TGTGCCATCAGTGCCCGGGACAGTTTAGGCTACACCTTC. Translation gives CAISARDSLGYTF.

V usage is TRBV25-1 and J usage is TRBJ2-3; 9 bases align to TRBD2. The CDR3 runs to 20 residues. V was pared by 1 base and J by 4 bases, with 18 bases of the junction left unmatched. CDR1 is MGHDK, CDR2 SYGVNS, per germline. CDR3 sequence: CASSELTPMARGRGPDTQYF. The CDR3, as DNA: TGTGCCAGCAGTGAATTGACCCCGATGGCTCGCGGGAGGGGGCCAGATACGCAGTATTTT.

This clonotype has ten or more counts. V usage is TRBV20-1 and J usage is TRBJ2-5; 8 nucleotides match TRBD2. CDR1 and CDR2 (germline): DFQATT, SNEGSKA (reference sequence). There are 14 residues in the CDR3. J lost 4 bases, V lost 2 bases, and 6 bases had no gene match. The CDR3 here is CSARKGLGLETQYF. DNA of the CDR3: TGCAGTGCTAGAAAGGGACTAGGTTTAGAGACCCAGTACTTC.

This chain connects TRBV20-1 to TRBJ1-5; the D is unclear. Germline lookup yields CDR1 DFQATT and CDR2 SNEGSKA (reference sequence). CDR3 length: 13 amino acids. Trimming stripped 1 base from V and 6 bases from J, with 10 bases between. CDR3 nucleotide sequence: TGCAGTGCTAGAGTCACGGACGGTCAGCCCCAGCATTTT. Amino acids: CSARVTDGQPQHF.

Many counts were recorded for this clonotype. This sequence joins TRBV29-1 and TRBJ1-2, with D possibly matching TRBD1 (5 bases). The CDR3 length is 12 residues. The germline V gene encodes CDR1 SQVTM and CDR2 ANQGSEA. The germline V and J ends were trimmed by 3 bases and 6 bases, with 11 bases remaining between them. In DNA form, the CDR3 reads TGCAGCGTTGACCGGGGGGAAGATGGCTACACCTTC. It encodes CSVDRGEDGYTF.

In the case of this clonotype: A much larger clone differs by one base, so this may be a read error. V usage is TRBV9 and J usage is TRBJ1-1; D gene unclear. Germline V gene data show CDR1 as SGDLS and CDR2 as YYNGEE. V shed 3 bases and J shed 1 base, with 7 bases lying between them. The CDR3 is 13 amino acids. The CDR3 DNA sequence: TGTGCCAGCAGCGGCCAGGAGAACACTGAAGCTTTCTTT. This translates into CASSGQENTEAFF.

This clonotype showed up just a few times. The J gene is TRBJ1-5, the V gene TRBV7-2; D is unresolved. Germline values: CDR1 SGHTA, CDR2 FQGNSA. The CDR3 totals 16 residues. V was pared by 9 bases and J by 0 bases, with 18 bases between. The CDR3 DNA follows: TGTGCCAGTAGCCGGCGGGGTGACTATAGCAATCAGCCCCAGCATTTT. Encoded protein: CASSRRGDYSNQPQHF.

The chain couples TRBV5-1 to TRBJ1-2; 10 positions match TRBD1. CDR3 length: 13 amino acids. CDR1 and CDR2 from the germline V gene are SGHRS and YFSETQ. The V and J ends lost 3 bases and 8 bases, in that order; junction bases with no gene match: 4. This chain's CDR3 is CASSWDRGRGYTF. In nucleotides, the CDR3 is TGCGCCAGCAGCTGGGACAGGGGTCGAGGCTACACCTTC.

In this sample, this clonotype turned up a few times. This chain connects TRBV19 to TRBJ1-1; D is undetermined. Germline CDR1 LNHDA, CDR2 SQIVND (reference sequence). V dropped 6 bases and J dropped 1 base, with 15 bases sitting between them. The CDR3 extends over 15 amino acids. The CDR3 is CASRSLRTSNTEAFF. CDR3 DNA: TGTGCCAGTAGGTCCCTAAGGACTTCGAACACTGAAGCTTTCTTT.

This chain joins TRBV20-1 and TRBJ2-7; the D is unclear. Germline V gene sequence: CDR1 DFQATT, CDR2 SNEGSKA (reference sequence). The CDR3 has 13 residues. Trimming shortened V by 0 bases and J by 2 bases, and 8 bases separated the two germline ends. CDR3 residues: CSARELGTYEQYF. The CDR3 DNA reads TGCAGTGCTAGAGAACTGGGGACCTACGAGCAGTACTTC.

In its sample, this clonotype was seen a few times. The chain couples TRBV10-3 to TRBJ2-7; 9 bases are a match to TRBD1. The V gene's germline CDR1 is ENHRY and CDR2 SYGVKD. CDR3 size: 14 residues. Trimming removed 10 bases from V and 0 bases from J; junction bases left unmatched: 7. CDR3 DNA sequence: TGTGCCAGCGGGGACAGGGCACTCTCCTACGAGCAGTACTTC. Amino acid sequence: CASGDRALSYEQYF.

The gene calls are TRBV2 and TRBJ2-3; no clear D gene. Germline loops: CDR1 SNHLY, CDR2 FYNNEI. Trimming left V 1 base short and J 3 bases short, with 14 bases between. There are 16 residues in the CDR3. CDR3 DNA sequence: TGTGCCAGCAGTGAAGAGGCGTCCGGGCTGACAGATACGCAGTATTTT. This gives the protein CASSEEASGLTDTQYF.

This clonotype has only a few counts. The chain uses TRBV19 and TRBJ1-4, with 7 bases that match TRBD1. This CDR3 has 14 residues. V trimming: 7 bases; J trimming: 8 bases; junction bases outside the gene matches: 10. Germline lookup yields CDR1 LNHDA and CDR2 SQIVND (reference sequence). The CDR3 DNA reads as TGTGCCAGTACCACAGGGGAACGAGGAGAAAAACTGTTTTTT. Translated: CASTTGERGEKLFF.

The chain joins TRBV26 to TRBJ2-7; TRBD2 reflects the table's D call only, with no check against the DNA. TRBV26 is noted as a pseudogene. The CDR3 length is 15 residues. CDR3 in amino acids: CASSSGASVSYEQYF. The CDR3 DNA reads TGTGCCAGCAGTTCGGGGGCTAGCGTCTCCTACGAGCAGTACTTC.

Worth noting for this clonotype: Sequence at one end of the junction differs from germline and may be a read error. The rearrangement uses TRBV12-3 or TRBV12-4 and TRBJ1-1; possibly TRBD1 for D (5 bases). This CDR3 comprises 13 residues. CDR3 bases: TGTGCCAGCAAATCGACAGCGAACACTGAAGTTTTCTTT. This translates into CASKSTANTEVFF.